The entry below gives a single TCR beta chain sequence along with its context. The record originates from a study of blood T cell repertoires in COVID-19. Background on the study: Nucleic acid was either cDNA or gDNA, and it came from T cells, B-cell-depleted T cells, or PBMCs.

Libraries were prepared by immunoSEQ multiplex PCR; TCRdb keeps only in-frame clonotypes and omits some of them. This table holds around 110,000 clones, roughly 79% found once. The CDR3 extends over 17 amino acids. This sequence joins TRBV21-1 and TRBJ1-1; TRBD1, the table's D call, lacks a check against the DNA. TRBV21-1 is a documented pseudogene. The sequencing sample was made of peripheral blood. This receptor was identified in a man aged 65 to 79 with active or convalescent COVID-19. Here the CDR3 reads CASTQPGQGASDTEAFF. CDR3 bases: TGTGCCAGCACCCAACCGGGACAGGGGGCTTCCGACACTGAAGCTTTCTTT.